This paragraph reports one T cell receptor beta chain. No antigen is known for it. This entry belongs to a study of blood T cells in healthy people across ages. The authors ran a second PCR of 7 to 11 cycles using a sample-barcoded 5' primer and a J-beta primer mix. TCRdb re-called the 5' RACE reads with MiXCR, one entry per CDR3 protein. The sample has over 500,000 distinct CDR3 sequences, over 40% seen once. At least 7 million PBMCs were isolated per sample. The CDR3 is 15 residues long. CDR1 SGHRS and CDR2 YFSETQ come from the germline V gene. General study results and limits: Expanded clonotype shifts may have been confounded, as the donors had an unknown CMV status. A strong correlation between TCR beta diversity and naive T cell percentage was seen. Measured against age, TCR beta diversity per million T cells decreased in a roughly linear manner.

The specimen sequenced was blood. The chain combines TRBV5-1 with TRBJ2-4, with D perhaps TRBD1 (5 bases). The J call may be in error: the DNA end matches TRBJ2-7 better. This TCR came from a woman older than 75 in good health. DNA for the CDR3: TGCGCCAGCAGCACGGACACCCGTCTAGGCTACGAGCAGTACTTC. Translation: CASSTDTRLGYEQYF.